A single sample is the source of the 18 T cell receptor beta chains below, sequenced in a study of T cell changes during pregnancy in multiple sclerosis. The assay was immunoSEQ multiplex PCR, and TCRdb's table has in-frame clones only and misses some. Of roughly 120,000 clones in the sample, 93% were seen once. The input for sequencing was peripheral blood, taken before pregnancy. The receptors come from a female donor with multiple sclerosis, enrolled in a pregnancy study.

DNA for the CDR3: TGTGCCATCAGCAAAAAGTCCGGGACTAGCGGGTCCCACCTCTCCTACGAGCAGTACTTC. This gives the protein CAISKKSGTSGSHLSYEQYF. The chain links TRBV10-3 to TRBJ2-5, with 12 positions matching TRBD2. The DNA end is more similar to TRBJ2-7, so the J call may be wrong. The germline CDR1 and CDR2 sequences are ENHRY and SYGVKD. This CDR3 is built from 20 residues.

The V gene is TRBV5-1, the J gene TRBJ2-3, with no clear D. Germline V gives CDR1 SGHRS, CDR2 YFSETQ. This CDR3 contains 15 residues. The V gene lost 0 bases and the J gene lost 4 bases, with 12 bases spanning the gap. CDR3 DNA sequence: TGCGCCAGCAGCTTGGGAGGAGTGGTAGCAGATACGCAGTATTTT. This codes for CASSLGGVVADTQYF.

This clone showed up just once. The genes are TRBV19 and TRBJ2-1; tentatively, D is TRBD1 (6 bases). Between the trimmed V and J ends, which lost 6 bases and 9 bases, there was a span of 12 bases. Germline V gene data show CDR1 as LNHDA and CDR2 as SQIVND (reference sequence). The CDR3 runs 12 residues. DNA of the CDR3: TGTGCCAGTAGCCCAGGGGTCGGTGAGCAGTTCTTC. Amino acids: CASSPGVGEQFF.

The rearrangement uses TRBV29-1 and TRBJ2-1; 9 bases line up with TRBD2. V gave up 2 bases and J gave up 3 bases; unmatched junction bases: 2. CDR3 length: 14 residues. CDR1 and CDR2 from the germline V gene are SQVTM and ANQGSEA. CDR3 protein: CSVESSGNYNEQFF. Written as DNA, the CDR3 is TGCAGCGTTGAATCTAGCGGGAACTACAATGAGCAGTTCTTC.

As concerns this clone: This same CDR3 is encoded by further DNA sequences in the sample. V and J are TRBV2 and TRBJ1-1; perhaps TRBD1 as D (6 bases). V was pared by 4 bases and J by 0 bases, with 9 bases between. This CDR3 is built from 14 residues. Germline loops: CDR1 SNHLY, CDR2 FYNNEI. DNA for the CDR3: TGTGCCAGCAGTGCGACAGGATTGAACACTGAAGCTTTCTTT. It specifies CASSATGLNTEAFF.

The rearrangement joins TRBV10-2 to TRBJ1-2, with D perhaps matching TRBD1 (6 bases). V was shortened by 2 bases and J by 2 bases, with 9 bases between the two germline ends. The germline gives CDR1 WSHSY, CDR2 SAAADI. This CDR3 comprises 14 residues. CDR3 amino acids: CASSERGGNYGYTF. The CDR3 nucleotides read TGCGCCAGCAGTGAGAGGGGGGGGAACTATGGCTACACCTTC.

This sequence joins TRBV30 and TRBJ1-1; D unclear. The V and J ends lost 0 bases and 11 bases respectively, with 16 bases between them. The CDR3 has 13 amino acids. CDR1 and CDR2 (germline): GTSNPN, SVGIG (reference sequence). CDR3 loop: CAWSVITAGVAFF. The CDR3 DNA reads as TGTGCCTGGAGTGTCATCACCGCCGGGGTTGCTTTCTTT.

V is TRBV5-6 and J is TRBJ2-5; no reliable D call. Germline CDR1 and CDR2: SGHDT and YYEEEE. The CDR3 is made up of 12 amino acids. The V and J ends lost 5 bases and 7 bases respectively, with 12 bases between them. The CDR3 DNA is TGTGCCAGCAGGGGCCTCCCCGGGACCCAGTACTTC. Protein sequence: CASRGLPGTQYF. Combining the CDR3 with reference TRBV5-6 and TRBJ2-5 gives the whole variable domain DAGVTQSPTHLIKTRGQQVTLRCSPKSGHDTVSWYQQALGQGPQFIFQYYEEEERQRGNFPDRFSGHQFPNYSSELNVNALLLGDSALYLCASRGLPGTQYFGPGTRLLVL.

The gene calls are TRBV27 and TRBJ2-1, with D tentatively TRBD2 (5 bases). CDR1 is MNHEY and CDR2 is SMNVEV in the germline V gene (reference sequence). V was trimmed by 5 bases and J by 0 bases, leaving 20 bases between them. The CDR3 sequence is 18 residues long. CDR3 coding DNA: TGTGCCAGCAGTCGTCCCCGCGGAGCGGTGTCCTCCTACAATGAGCAGTTCTTC. It encodes CASSRPRGAVSSYNEQFF.

J is TRBJ2-3 and V is TRBV6-5; no firm D call. The germline CDR1 and CDR2 sequences are MNHEY and SVGAGI. This CDR3 has 16 amino acids. The germline V and J ends were trimmed by 0 bases and 3 bases, with 13 bases remaining between them. The CDR3 nucleotides read TGTGCCAGCAGTTACTCCTCCGGAGTTAGGACAGATACGCAGTATTTT. Encoded protein: CASSYSSGVRTDTQYF.

This rearrangement joins TRBV28 to TRBJ2-3, with unresolved D. The V gene's germline CDR1 is MDHEN and CDR2 SYDVKM. The V end lost 6 bases, the J end lost 5 bases, and 9 bases lay between the germline ends. The CDR3 spans 12 residues. In nucleotides, the CDR3 is TGTGCCAGCAGCCCAAATAGAGATACGCAGTATTTT. Translation gives CASSPNRDTQYF.

The chain uses TRBV28 and TRBJ1-6; 8 positions agree with TRBD1. With V trimmed by 2 bases and J by 6 bases, 12 bases remained unmatched. The CDR3 spans 18 residues. CDR1 and CDR2 (germline): MDHEN, SYDVKM. The CDR3 protein is CASSLRTPGTGGNSPLHF. In nucleotides, the CDR3 is TGTGCCAGCAGTTTACGAACTCCCGGGACAGGAGGTAATTCACCCCTCCACTTT.

The chain joins TRBV11-2 to TRBJ2-7; 7 bases are a match to TRBD1. The V gene end was trimmed by 4 bases and the J gene end by 6 bases; junction bases not matched to a gene: 9. This CDR3 is built from 14 residues. Germline V CDR1 and CDR2: SGHAT, FQNNGV. CDR3 region: CASSSYRTGLEQYF. The DNA for the CDR3 is TGTGCCAGCAGCTCCTATCGGACAGGTCTCGAGCAGTACTTC.

V gene TRBV2 combines with J gene TRBJ2-1, with D possibly matching TRBD2 (7 bases). Trimming stripped 7 bases from V and 6 bases from J, with 28 bases between. CDR1 is SNHLY, CDR2 FYNNEI, per germline. The CDR3 runs 18 residues. The CDR3 reads CASIPGRVRGAPCNEQFF. The DNA of the CDR3 is TGTGCCAGCATCCCCGGCAGGGTCCGGGGGGCCCCATGCAATGAGCAGTTCTTC.

V and J are TRBV7-9 and TRBJ1-4, with TRBD1 matching 8 bases. CDR3 length equals 16 residues. Germline V gene data show CDR1 as SEHNR and CDR2 as FQNEAQ (reference sequence). V dropped 3 bases and J dropped 3; count of bases not matched to a gene: 6. The CDR3 region is CASSFSGGQANEKLFF. CDR3 in DNA: TGTGCCAGCAGCTTCTCAGGGGGCCAGGCTAATGAAAAACTGTTTTTT.

This clone was detected once. V gene TRBV15 combines with J gene TRBJ2-5; D not certain. There are 13 residues in the CDR3. Germline V gene data show CDR1 as LNHNV and CDR2 as YYDKDF (reference sequence). Trimming cost V 0 bases and J 1 base, with 3 bases left between them. DNA for the CDR3: TGTGCCACCAGCAGAGATATCCAAGAGACCCAGTACTTC. Encoded protein: CATSRDIQETQYF.

The chain couples TRBV2 to TRBJ1-1; 9 bases line up with TRBD1. The CDR3 consists of 15 residues. Germline values: CDR1 SNHLY, CDR2 FYNNEI. V shed 6 bases and J 4 bases; nucleotides not matched to a gene: 9. This CDR3 reads CASRDWTGVGTEAFF. CDR3 in DNA: TGTGCCAGCAGGGATTGGACAGGGGTTGGCACTGAAGCTTTCTTT.

CDR3: CATSGGKGVAYNEQFF. In nucleotides, the CDR3 is TGTGCCACCAGCGGGGGGAAGGGAGTGGCCTACAATGAGCAGTTCTTC. The rearrangement uses TRBV15 and TRBJ2-1, with D possibly TRBD2 on 6 matching bases. There are 16 residues in the CDR3. The V end lost 5 bases, the J end lost 2 bases, and 16 bases lay between the germline ends. From germline, CDR1 is LNHNV and CDR2 YYDKDF (reference sequence).